This T cell receptor (beta chain) was documented in a study of blood T cell repertoires in COVID-19. Study in general: Sources were T cells, B-cell-depleted T cells, or PBMCs; the material itself was cDNA or gDNA.

Clones were read by immunoSEQ multiplex PCR, and TCRdb kept only the in-frame ones, dropping some. The sample carries 200,000 to 250,000 clones, roughly four fifths recorded once. The TCR was taken from an older woman with acute or convalescent COVID-19. The sequencing sample was made of peripheral blood.

Written as DNA, the CDR3 is TGTGCCATCAGTGATCAGAATTCACCCCTCCACTTT. Translated: CAISDQNSPLHF. The genes are TRBV10-3 and TRBJ1-6; D is unclear. The CDR3 totals 12 residues. The germline V and J ends were trimmed by 3 bases and 7 bases, with 4 bases remaining between them. The germline gives CDR1 ENHRY, CDR2 SYGVKD.